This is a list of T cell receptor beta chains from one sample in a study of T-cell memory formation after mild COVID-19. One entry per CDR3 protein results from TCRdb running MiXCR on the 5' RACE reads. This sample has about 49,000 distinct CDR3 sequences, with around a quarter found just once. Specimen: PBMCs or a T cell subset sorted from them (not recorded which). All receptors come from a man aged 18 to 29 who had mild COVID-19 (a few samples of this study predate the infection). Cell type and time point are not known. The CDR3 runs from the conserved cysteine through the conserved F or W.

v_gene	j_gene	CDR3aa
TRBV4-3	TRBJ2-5	CASSQVLGGTQYF
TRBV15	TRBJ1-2	CATSRGEPYGYTF
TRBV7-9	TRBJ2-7	CASSLPRETYEQYF
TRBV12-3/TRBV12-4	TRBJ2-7	CASSGYRGRYEQYF
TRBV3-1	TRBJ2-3	CASSLTGWGKTDTQYF
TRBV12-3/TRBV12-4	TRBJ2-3	CASIQLVGGTADTQYF
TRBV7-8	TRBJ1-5	CASSFSPDRTNQPQHF
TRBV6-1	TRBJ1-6	CASEQANNWNSPLHF
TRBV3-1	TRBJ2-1	CASSQAATSHYNEQFF
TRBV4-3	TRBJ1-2	CASSQDKGDRAFGYTF
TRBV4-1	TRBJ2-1	CASSQEAANNEQFF
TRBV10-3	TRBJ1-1	CAITLDRGNTEAFF
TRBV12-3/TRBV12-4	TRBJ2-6	CASRSSGANVLTF
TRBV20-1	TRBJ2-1	CSAREPPQGAYDEQFF
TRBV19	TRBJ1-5	CAAMAGGINQPQHF
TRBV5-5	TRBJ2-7	CASSFGTGGEQYF
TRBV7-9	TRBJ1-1	CASSFKLNTEAFF
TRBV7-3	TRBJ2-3	CASSKLAGTDTQYF
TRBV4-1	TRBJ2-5	CASSQGGGAGETQYF
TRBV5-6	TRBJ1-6	CASSFGYSPLHF
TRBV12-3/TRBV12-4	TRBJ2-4	CASSFPGDGTSGQNIQYF
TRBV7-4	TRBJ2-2	CASSLVPGECAGELFF
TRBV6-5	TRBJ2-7	CASRQGAYEQYF
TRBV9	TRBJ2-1	CASSSGGSSYNEQFF
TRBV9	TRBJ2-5	CASSSSSRWEGPETQYF
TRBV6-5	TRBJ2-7	CASAHGTAPYEQYF
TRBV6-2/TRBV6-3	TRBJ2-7	CASSWAPGYEQYF
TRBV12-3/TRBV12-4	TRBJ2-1	CASSWGQPEQFF
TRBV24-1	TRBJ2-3	CATSGGEHTDTQYF
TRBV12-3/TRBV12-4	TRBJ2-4	CASSPPLRDRSKNIQYF
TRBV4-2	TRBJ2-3	CASSGSGFTDTQYF
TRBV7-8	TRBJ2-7	CASSDAGGGEQYF
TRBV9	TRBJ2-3	CASSEGGGTDTQYF
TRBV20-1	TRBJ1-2	CSALGQASYGYTF
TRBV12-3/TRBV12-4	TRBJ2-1	CASTDGTGDYNEQFF
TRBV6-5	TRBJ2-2	CASRKDNGELFF
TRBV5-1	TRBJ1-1	CASSSTGSNTEAFF
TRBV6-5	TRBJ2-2	CASSPGQGISGELFF
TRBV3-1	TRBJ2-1	CASSERGKADEQFF
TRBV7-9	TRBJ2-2	CASRAGTGFAGELFF
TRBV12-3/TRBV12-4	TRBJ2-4	CASSPQGGSDIQYF
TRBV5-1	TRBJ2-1	CASSLLVAGSYNEQFF
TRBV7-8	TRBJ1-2	CASSLAAGTYPGYTF
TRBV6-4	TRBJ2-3	CASSPGQATDTQYF
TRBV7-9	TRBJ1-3	CASIGPFAGNTIYF
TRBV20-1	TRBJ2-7	CSASPPMGGVYEQYF
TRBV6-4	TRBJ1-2	CASSDRALSF
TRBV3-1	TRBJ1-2	CASSQEALQGRYGYTF
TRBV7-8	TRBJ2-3	CASSLEAGGADTQYF
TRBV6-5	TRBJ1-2	CASSRRGADPYGYTF
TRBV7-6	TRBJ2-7	CASSQNRRPYEQYF
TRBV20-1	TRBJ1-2	CSASGNRADIMNGYTF
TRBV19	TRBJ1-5	CASKLTGGNNQPQHF